The 7 T cell receptor beta chains presented below share a single source sample, sequenced in a study of T cell responses to AZD1222 COVID-19 vaccine. Using immunoSEQ multiplex PCR, the repertoire was profiled, and TCRdb retains in-frame clones only, with some absent. The sample yields 80,000 to 100,000 clones, 85% to 90% seen once. This material consisted of peripheral blood, taken 28 days after the second AZD1222 dose. Every receptor here comes from an adult who received the AZD1222 COVID-19 vaccine.

The chain is built from TRBV7-6 and TRBJ2-1, with D possibly being TRBD2 (6 bases). The germline V gene encodes CDR1 SGHVS and CDR2 FNYEAQ. Deletions cut 4 bases from V and 0 bases from J, with 19 bases between. This CDR3 spans 18 amino acids. CDR3 region: CASSSQILGTVSYNEQFF. CDR3 in DNA: TGTGCCAGCAGCTCCCAAATACTAGGGACTGTCTCCTACAATGAGCAGTTCTTC.

This chain joins TRBV19 and TRBJ1-5, with TRBD1 as a possible D gene (5 bases). Germline assignment: CDR1 LNHDA and CDR2 SQIVND (reference sequence). The V gene lost 4 bases and the J gene lost 0 bases, with 10 bases spanning the gap. The CDR3 covers 15 residues. The CDR3 DNA reads TGTGCCAGTAGTAGCGAGGGGTATAGCAATCAGCCCCAGCATTTT. The encoded protein is CASSSEGYSNQPQHF.

The gene calls are TRBV7-2 and TRBJ2-1; D remains ambiguous. V was clipped by 5 bases and J by 8 bases, with 13 bases between them. CDR3 length: 13 residues. Germline V CDR1 and CDR2: SGHTA, FQGNSA. Written as DNA, the CDR3 is TGTGCCAGCAGCCAAGCTAAGGGATATGAGCAGTTCTTC. This translates into CASSQAKGYEQFF.

The table lists this clone with a count of one. This sequence joins TRBV7-9 and TRBJ1-1, with D unclear. CDR1 is SEHNR and CDR2 is FQNEAQ in the germline V gene (reference sequence). The ends were cut back, 1 base at V and 8 bases at J, with 14 bases in the middle. CDR3 size: 14 residues. CDR3 residues: CASSLGPGMAEAFF. The CDR3 nucleotides read TGTGCCAGCAGCTTAGGGCCGGGAATGGCGGAAGCTTTCTTT.

This chain connects TRBV30 to TRBJ2-3, with D maybe TRBD2 (7 bases). The germline CDR1 and CDR2 sequences are GTSNPN and SVGIG (reference sequence). The CDR3 is 15 residues long. Trimming took off 4 bases at V and 0 bases at J, with 14 bases between the two ends. CDR3 sequence reads: CAWKGGELSTDTQYF. The CDR3 nucleotides read TGTGCCTGGAAGGGGGGGGAGCTTAGCACAGATACGCAGTATTTT.

This chain links TRBV7-2 with TRBJ2-5; the match to TRBD2 covers 10 bases. The germline V gene encodes CDR1 SGHTA and CDR2 FQGNSA. The trim removed 2 bases at V and 1 base at J, leaving 4 bases unmatched. CDR3 size: 16 residues. The CDR3 DNA reads as TGTGCCAGCAGCTTAACTATAGCGGGGGGCCAAGAGACCCAGTACTTC. Its translation is CASSLTIAGGQETQYF.

This clone came up once. This chain connects TRBV3-1 (or the pseudogene TRBV3-2) to TRBJ2-1, with 9 bases aligning to TRBD2. CDR1 is LGHDT and CDR2 is YNNKEL in the germline V gene (reference sequence). This CDR3 region has 16 residues. After removal of 3 bases from V and 4 bases from J, the junction contained 7 bases not matched to a gene. The CDR3 here is CASSQGPSGAYNEQFF. The CDR3 coding sequence is TGTGCCAGCAGCCAGGGCCCTAGCGGGGCTTACAATGAGCAGTTCTTC.